This T cell receptor (beta chain) emerged from a study of T cells in tumors after PD-1 blockade. As for the study in general: Each patient got pembrolizumab 200 mg every 3 weeks or cemiplimab 350 mg every 2 weeks. A subset received ongoing vismodegib 150 mg daily alongside anti-PD-1 therapy.

The CDR3 covers 15 residues. V was cut by 4 bases and J by 0 bases, with 11 bases left in between. Germline assignment: CDR1 KGHDR and CDR2 SFDVKD. Profiled with immunoSEQ multiplex PCR; TCRdb holds only in-frame clones, not every one. The repertoire includes some 66,000 clones, less than 85% of them detected once, and about 4.8% sits in the top ten. V gene TRBV24-1 combines with J gene TRBJ1-2; D is possibly TRBD1 (5 bases). This TCR derives from a human donor with basal cell carcinoma. The starting material was PBMCs, obtained after anti-PD-1 treatment. CDR3 nucleotides: TGTGCCACCAGTGACAGGGACGGAGCTAACTATGGCTACACCTTC. This translates into CATSDRDGANYGYTF.